This TCR beta chain was sequenced for a study of shared clonotypes between healthy human individuals. Whole-study context: With ages of 18 to 49, the donors were a couple of women and a few men.

This clone has only a few counts. Its antigen is unidentified. Other DNA sequences of this sample code for an identical CDR3. Study-level results: Sharing of clonotypes among donors was expected to vary with sequencing depth. Some clonotypes were shared by all four sorted-subset donors, while others were not shared. The non-shared ones had lower generation probabilities than the shared ones.

Subsets obtained from CD4+ cells comprised CD45RA+ naive and CD45RA-negative memory cells. Trimming shortened V by 4 bases and J by 1 base, and 8 bases separated the two germline ends. There are 13 residues in the CDR3. CDR1 is MNHEY, CDR2 SMNVEV, per germline (reference sequence). Sequencing used immunoSEQ multiplex PCR; TCRdb keeps in-frame clones, though not all of them. The data contain approximately 720,000 clones, around 72% of them seen just once; the ten biggest clones take up about 1.8%. This sequence originates from a woman in her 30s in good health. V usage is TRBV27 and J usage is TRBJ2-7, with D tentatively TRBD1 (6 bases). Sequencing was done on a sample of memory CD4+ T cells sorted from blood. Subset meaning: CD45RA-negative fraction. CDR3 sequence reads: CASSSQGSYEQYF. For the CDR3, the DNA is TGTGCCAGCAGTTCACAGGGATCCTACGAGCAGTACTTC.